This T cell receptor (beta chain) is from a study of control samples from healthy donors and cancer patients. Clones were read by immunoSEQ multiplex PCR, and TCRdb kept only the in-frame ones, dropping some. The sample shows over 85,000 clones, roughly 88% of them seen only once. The TCR was taken from a woman aged 60-75 years with lung cancer. What was sequenced was PBMCs.

CDR3 DNA sequence: TGTGCCAGCAGTTACGGGGGACAAGTTAATCAGCCCCAGCATTTT. Translating gives CASSYGGQVNQPQHF. This chain joins TRBV6-2 or TRBV6-3 and TRBJ1-5; weak D call: TRBD1 (6 bases). The V end was cut by 2 bases, the J end by 4 bases, with 12 bases between. This CDR3 has 15 residues. Per germline, CDR1 MNHEY and CDR2 SVGEGT.